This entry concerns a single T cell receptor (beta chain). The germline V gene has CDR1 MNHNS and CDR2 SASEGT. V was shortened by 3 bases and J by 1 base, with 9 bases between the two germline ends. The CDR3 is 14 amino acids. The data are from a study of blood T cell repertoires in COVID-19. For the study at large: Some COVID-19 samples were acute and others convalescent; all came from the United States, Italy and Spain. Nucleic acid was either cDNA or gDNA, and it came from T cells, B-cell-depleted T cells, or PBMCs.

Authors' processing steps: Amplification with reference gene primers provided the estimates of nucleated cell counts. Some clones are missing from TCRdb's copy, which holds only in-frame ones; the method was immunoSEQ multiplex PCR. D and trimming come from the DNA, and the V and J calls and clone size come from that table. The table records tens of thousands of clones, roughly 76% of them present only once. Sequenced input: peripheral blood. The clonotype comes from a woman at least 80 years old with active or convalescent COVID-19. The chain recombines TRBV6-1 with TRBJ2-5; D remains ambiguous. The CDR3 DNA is TGTGCCAGCAGTGAGTTTGGCAGCCAAGAGACCCAGTACTTC. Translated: CASSEFGSQETQYF.